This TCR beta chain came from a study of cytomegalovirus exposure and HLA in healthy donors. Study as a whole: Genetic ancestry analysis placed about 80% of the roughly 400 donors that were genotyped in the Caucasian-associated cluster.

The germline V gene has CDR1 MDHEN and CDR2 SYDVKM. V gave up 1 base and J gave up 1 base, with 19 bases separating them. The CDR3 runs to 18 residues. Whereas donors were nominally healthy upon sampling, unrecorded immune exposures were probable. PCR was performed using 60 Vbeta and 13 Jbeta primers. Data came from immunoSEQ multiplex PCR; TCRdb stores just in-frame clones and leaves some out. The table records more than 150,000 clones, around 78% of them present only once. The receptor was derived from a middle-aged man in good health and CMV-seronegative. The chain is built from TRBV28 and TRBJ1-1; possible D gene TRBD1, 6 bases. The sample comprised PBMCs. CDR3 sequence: CASSLYSSGGGRNTEAFF. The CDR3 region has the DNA TGTGCCAGCAGTTTATACTCGAGTGGGGGCGGGAGGAACACTGAAGCTTTCTTT.